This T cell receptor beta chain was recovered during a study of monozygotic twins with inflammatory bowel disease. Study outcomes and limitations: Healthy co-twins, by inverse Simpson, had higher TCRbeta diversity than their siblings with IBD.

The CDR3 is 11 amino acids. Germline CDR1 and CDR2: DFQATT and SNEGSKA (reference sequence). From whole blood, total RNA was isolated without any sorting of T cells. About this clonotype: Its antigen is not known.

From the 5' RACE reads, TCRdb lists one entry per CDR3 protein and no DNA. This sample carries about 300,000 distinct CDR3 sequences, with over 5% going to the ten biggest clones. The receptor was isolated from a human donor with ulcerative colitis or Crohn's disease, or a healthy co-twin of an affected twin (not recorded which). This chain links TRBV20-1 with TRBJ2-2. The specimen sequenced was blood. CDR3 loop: CSASRAGELFF.